This T cell receptor beta chain was identified in a study of OX40 agonist ivuxolimab in advanced cancers. Looking at the study overall: Every 2 weeks, patients received ivuxolimab intravenously, dosed at 0.01 to 10 mg/kg. Study-wide findings and caveats: Certain nonresponding patients likewise had low normalized T-cell clonal expansion. Expanded clones tended on average to be more numerous among CD8+ T cells than CD4+.

Sequencing used immunoSEQ multiplex PCR; TCRdb keeps in-frame clones, though not all of them. Altogether tens of thousands of clones are present, 90% being singletons, with the ten largest covering around 4.8%. Turning to this clone: What it binds is not known.

This TCR was recovered from an adult with an advanced solid tumor such as melanoma, head and neck, liver or kidney cancer. The input for sequencing was CD4+ or CD8+ T cells sorted from blood, taken in a trial of the OX40 agonist ivuxolimab.

The CDR3 protein is CASSPILTSPLHF. The CDR3 DNA follows: TGTGCCAGCAGTCCTATTCTTACTTCACCCCTCCACTTT. This chain links TRBV28 with TRBJ1-6, with unresolved D. The V end lost 5 bases, the J end lost 9 bases, and 11 bases lay between the germline ends. Germline V CDR1 and CDR2: MDHEN, SYDVKM. This CDR3 has 13 residues. The whole variable domain, remainder taken from reference TRBV28 and TRBJ1-6, is DVKVTQSSRYLVKRTGEKVFLECVQDMDHENMFWYRQDPGLGLRLIYFSYDVKMKEKGDIPEGYSVSREKKERFSLILESASTNQTSMYLCASSPILTSPLHFGNGTRLTVT.